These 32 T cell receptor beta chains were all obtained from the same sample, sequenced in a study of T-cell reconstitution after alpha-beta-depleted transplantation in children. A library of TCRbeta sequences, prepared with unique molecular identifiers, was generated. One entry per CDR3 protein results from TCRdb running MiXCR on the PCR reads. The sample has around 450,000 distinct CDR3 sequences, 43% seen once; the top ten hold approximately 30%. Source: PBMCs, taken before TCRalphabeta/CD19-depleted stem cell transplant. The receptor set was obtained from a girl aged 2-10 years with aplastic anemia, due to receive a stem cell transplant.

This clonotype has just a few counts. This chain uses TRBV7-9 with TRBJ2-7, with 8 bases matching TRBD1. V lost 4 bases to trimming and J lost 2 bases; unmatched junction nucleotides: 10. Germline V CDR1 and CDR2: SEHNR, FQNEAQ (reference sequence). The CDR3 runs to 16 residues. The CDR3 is CASSSIYRDRPYEQYF. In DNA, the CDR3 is TGTGCCAGCAGCTCAATATACCGGGACAGGCCCTACGAGCAGTACTTC.

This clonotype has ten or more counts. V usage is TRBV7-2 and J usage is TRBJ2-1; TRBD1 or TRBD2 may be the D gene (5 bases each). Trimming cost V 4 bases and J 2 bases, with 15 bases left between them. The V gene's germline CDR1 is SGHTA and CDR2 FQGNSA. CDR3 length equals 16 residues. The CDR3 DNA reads TGTGCCAGCAGCTCCGACGGGACCAGAACCTACAATGAGCAGTTCTTC. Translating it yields CASSSDGTRTYNEQFF. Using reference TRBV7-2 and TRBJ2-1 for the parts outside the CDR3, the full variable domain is GAGVSQSPSNKVTEKGKDVELRCDPISGHTALYWYRQSLGQGLEFLIYFQGNSAPDKSGLPSDRFSAERTGGSVSTLTIQRTQQEDSAVYLCASSSDGTRTYNEQFFGPGTRLTVL.

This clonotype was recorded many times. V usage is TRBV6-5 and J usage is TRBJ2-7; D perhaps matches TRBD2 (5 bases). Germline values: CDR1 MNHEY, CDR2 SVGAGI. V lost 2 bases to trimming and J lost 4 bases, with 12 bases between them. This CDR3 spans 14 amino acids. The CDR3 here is CASSYAGSGYEQYF. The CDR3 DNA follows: TGTGCCAGCAGTTACGCGGGCTCCGGATACGAGCAGTACTTC.

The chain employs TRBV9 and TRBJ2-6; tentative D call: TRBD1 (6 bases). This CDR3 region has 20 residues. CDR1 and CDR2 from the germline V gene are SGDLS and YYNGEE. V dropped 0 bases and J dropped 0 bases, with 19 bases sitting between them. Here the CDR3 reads CASSVATQGHQSSGANVLTF. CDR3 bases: TGTGCCAGCAGCGTAGCTACGCAGGGACACCAAAGCTCTGGGGCCAACGTCCTGACTTTC. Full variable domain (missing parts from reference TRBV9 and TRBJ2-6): DSGVTQTPKHLITATGQRVTLRCSPRSGDLSVYWYQQSLDQGLQFLIQYYNGEERAKGNILERFSAQQFPDLHSELNLSSLELGDSALYFCASSVATQGHQSSGANVLTFGAGSRLTVL.

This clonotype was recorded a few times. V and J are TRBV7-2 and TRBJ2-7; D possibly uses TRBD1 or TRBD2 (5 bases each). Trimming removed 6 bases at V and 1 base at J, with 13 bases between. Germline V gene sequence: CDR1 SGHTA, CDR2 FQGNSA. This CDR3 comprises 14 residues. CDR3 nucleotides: TGTGCCAGCAGTCCCCGGGGCGGATCCTACGAGCAGTACTTC. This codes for CASSPRGGSYEQYF.

The CDR3 DNA reads as TGTGCCAGCACCGGGCCAAGAGACAGGCTGCACTCCTACGAGCAGTACTTC. Protein: CASTGPRDRLHSYEQYF. This chain connects TRBV28 to TRBJ2-7; a possible D gene is TRBD1 (6 bases). V dropped 7 bases and J dropped 0 bases, with 22 bases sitting between them. Germline-derived CDR1 and CDR2 are MDHEN and SYDVKM. The CDR3 contains 17 residues.

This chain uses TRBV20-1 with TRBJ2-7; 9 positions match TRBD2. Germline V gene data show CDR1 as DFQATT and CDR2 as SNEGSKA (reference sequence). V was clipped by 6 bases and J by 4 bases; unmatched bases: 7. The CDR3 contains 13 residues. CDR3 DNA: TGCAGTGCGCGGACTAGCGAGCGGTACGAGCAGTACTTC. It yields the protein CSARTSERYEQYF.

CDR3: CSATERDTQYF. In DNA form, the CDR3 reads TGCAGTGCTACTGAGAGAGATACGCAGTATTTT. V and J are TRBV20-1 and TRBJ2-3; D unresolved. With 4 bases removed from V and 5 bases from J, the gap between germline ends came to 7 bases. The CDR3 consists of 11 residues. Per germline, CDR1 DFQATT and CDR2 SNEGSKA (reference sequence).

The CDR3 spells CASRQTGTGELFF. The CDR3 coding sequence is TGTGCCAGCAGACAGACAGGCACCGGGGAGCTGTTTTTT. The chain recombines TRBV12-3 or TRBV12-4 with TRBJ2-2; maybe TRBD1 (6 bases). The CDR3 is 13 amino acids. V gave up 6 bases and J gave up 4 bases, with 9 bases separating them.

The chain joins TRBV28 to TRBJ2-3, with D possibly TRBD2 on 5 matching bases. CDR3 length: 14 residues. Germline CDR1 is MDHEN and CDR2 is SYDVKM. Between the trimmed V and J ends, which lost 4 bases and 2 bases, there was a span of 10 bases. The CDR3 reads CASSWSSDTDTQYF. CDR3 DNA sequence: TGTGCCAGCAGTTGGAGTAGCGACACAGATACGCAGTATTTT. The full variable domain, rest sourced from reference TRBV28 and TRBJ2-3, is DVKVTQSSRYLVKRTGEKVFLECVQDMDHENMFWYRQDPGLGLRLIYFSYDVKMKEKGDIPEGYSVSREKKERFSLILESASTNQTSMYLCASSWSSDTDTQYFGPGTRLTVL.

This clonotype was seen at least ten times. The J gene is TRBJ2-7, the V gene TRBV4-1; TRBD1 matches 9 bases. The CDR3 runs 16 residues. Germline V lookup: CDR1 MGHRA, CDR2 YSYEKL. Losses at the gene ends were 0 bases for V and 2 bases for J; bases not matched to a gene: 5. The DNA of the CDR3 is TGCGCCAGCAGCCAAGATCTGCGGGACAGGGCCTACGAGCAGTACTTC. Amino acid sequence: CASSQDLRDRAYEQYF.

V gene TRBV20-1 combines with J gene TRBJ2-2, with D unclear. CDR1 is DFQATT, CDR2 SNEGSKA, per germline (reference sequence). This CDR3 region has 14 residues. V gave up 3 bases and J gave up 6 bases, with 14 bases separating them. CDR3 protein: CSASRHSRPGELFF. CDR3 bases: TGCAGTGCTAGTCGGCACAGCCGTCCCGGGGAGCTGTTTTTT.

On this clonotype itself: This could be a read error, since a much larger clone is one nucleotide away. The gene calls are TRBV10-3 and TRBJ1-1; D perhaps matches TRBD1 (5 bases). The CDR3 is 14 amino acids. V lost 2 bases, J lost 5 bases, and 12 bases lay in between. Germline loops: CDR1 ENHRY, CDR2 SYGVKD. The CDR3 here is CAISETWGDTEAFF. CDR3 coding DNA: TGTGCCATCAGTGAGACATGGGGGGATACTGAAGCTTTCTTT.

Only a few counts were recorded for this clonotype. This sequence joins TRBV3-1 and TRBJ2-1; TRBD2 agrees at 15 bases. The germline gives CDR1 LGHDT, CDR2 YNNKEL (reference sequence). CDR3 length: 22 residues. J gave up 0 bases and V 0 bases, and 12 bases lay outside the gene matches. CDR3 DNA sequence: TGTGCCAGCAGCCAAGATTGGGGACTAGCGGGAGGACCTACGCTCTCCTACAATGAGCAGTTCTTC. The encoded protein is CASSQDWGLAGGPTLSYNEQFF.

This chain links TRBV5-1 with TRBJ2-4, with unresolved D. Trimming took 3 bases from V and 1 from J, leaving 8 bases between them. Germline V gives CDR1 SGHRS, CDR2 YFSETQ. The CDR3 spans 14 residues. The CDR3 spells CASSSLSAKNIQYF. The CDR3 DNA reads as TGCGCCAGCAGCTCTCTGTCGGCCAAAAACATTCAGTACTTC.

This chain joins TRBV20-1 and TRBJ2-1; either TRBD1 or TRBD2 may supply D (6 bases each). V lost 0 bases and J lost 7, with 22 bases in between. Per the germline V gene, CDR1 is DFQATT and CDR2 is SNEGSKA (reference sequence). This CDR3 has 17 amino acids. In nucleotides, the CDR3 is TGCAGTGCTAGAGATCTGAACAGGGACTCAGCATGGAATGAGCAGTTCTTC. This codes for CSARDLNRDSAWNEQFF.

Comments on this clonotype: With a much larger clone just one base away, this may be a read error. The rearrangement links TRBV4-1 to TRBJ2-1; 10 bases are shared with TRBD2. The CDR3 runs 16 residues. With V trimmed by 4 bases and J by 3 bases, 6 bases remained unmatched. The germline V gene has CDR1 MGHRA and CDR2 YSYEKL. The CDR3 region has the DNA TGCGCCAGCAGCCGCGGCCTAGCGGGAGTCTACAATGAGCAGTTCTTC. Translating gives CASSRGLAGVYNEQFF.

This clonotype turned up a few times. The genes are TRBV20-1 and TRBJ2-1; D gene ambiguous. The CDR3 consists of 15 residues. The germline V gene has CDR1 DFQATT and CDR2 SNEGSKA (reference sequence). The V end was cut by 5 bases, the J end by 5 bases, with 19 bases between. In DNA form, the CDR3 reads TGCAGTGCTCGGTTGGGGTCGTTGTTAGACAATGAGCAGTTCTTC. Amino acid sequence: CSARLGSLLDNEQFF.

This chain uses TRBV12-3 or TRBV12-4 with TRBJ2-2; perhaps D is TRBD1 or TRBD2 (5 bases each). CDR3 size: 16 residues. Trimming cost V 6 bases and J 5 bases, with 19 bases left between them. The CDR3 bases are TGTGCCAGCAGCCCCATCTTAGAGGGGTTGACCGGGGAGCTGTTTTTT. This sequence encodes CASSPILEGLTGELFF.

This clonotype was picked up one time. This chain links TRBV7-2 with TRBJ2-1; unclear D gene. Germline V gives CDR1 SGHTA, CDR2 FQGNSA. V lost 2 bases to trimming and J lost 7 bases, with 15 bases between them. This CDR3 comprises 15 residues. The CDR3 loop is CASSLYSGFENEQFF. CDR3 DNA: TGTGCCAGCAGCTTATATTCTGGGTTTGAAAATGAGCAGTTCTTC.

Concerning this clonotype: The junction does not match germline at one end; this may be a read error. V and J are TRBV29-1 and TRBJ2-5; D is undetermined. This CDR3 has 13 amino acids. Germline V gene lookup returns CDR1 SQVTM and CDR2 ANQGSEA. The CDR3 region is CSLEGGHQETQYF. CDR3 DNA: TGCAGCCTTGAAGGCGGTCACCAAGAGACCCAGTACTTC.

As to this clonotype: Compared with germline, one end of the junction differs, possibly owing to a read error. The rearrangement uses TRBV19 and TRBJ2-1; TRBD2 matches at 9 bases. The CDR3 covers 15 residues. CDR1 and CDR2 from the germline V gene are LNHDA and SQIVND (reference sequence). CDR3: CASSTGTSSHNEQFF. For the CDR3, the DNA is TGTGCCAGTAGTACAGGGACTAGCTCCCACAATGAGCAGTTCTTC.

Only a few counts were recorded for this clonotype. The CDR3 reads CASSSNRNEQYF. The CDR3 coding sequence is TGTGCCAGCAGCTCTAATCGGAACGAGCAGTACTTC. The rearrangement links TRBV5-5 to TRBJ2-7; D is unclear. The CDR3 has 12 residues. Per the germline V gene, CDR1 is SGHKS and CDR2 is YYEKEE (reference sequence). Trimming removed 3 bases from V and 5 bases from J, with 9 bases in between.

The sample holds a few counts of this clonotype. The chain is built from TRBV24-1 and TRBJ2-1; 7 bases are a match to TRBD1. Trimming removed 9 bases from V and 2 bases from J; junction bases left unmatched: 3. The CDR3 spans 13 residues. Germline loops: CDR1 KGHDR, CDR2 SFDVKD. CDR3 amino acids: CATGDSPYNEQFF. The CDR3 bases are TGTGCCACCGGGGACAGCCCCTACAATGAGCAGTTCTTC.

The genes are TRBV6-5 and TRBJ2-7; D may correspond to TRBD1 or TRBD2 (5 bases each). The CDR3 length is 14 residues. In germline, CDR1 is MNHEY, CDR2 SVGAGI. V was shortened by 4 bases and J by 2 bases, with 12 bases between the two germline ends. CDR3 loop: CASSWDGEAYEQYF. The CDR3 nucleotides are TGTGCCAGCAGTTGGGACGGCGAGGCCTACGAGCAGTACTTC.

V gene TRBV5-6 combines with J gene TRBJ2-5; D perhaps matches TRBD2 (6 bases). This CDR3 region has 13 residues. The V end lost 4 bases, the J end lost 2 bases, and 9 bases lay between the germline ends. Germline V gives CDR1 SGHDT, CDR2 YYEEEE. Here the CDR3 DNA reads TGTGCCAGCAGCAGGACTATACAAGAGACCCAGTACTTC. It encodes CASSRTIQETQYF.

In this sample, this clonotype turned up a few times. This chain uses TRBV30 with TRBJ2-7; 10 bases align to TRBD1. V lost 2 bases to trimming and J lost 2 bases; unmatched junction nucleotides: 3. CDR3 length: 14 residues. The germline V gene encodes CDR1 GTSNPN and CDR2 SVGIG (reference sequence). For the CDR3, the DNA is TGTGCCTGGAGTAATGGACAGGGGGCCTACGAGCAGTACTTC. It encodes CAWSNGQGAYEQYF.

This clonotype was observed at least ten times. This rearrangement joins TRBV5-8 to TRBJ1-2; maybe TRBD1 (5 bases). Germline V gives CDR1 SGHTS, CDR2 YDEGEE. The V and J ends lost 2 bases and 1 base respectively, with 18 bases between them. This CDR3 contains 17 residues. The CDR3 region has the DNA TGTGCCAGCAGCTTTGGCCGTTTTGACAGACGTAACTATGGCTACACCTTC. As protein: CASSFGRFDRRNYGYTF. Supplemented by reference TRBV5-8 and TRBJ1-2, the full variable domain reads EAGVTQSPTHLIKTRGQQATLRCSPISGHTSVYWYQQALGLGLQFLLWYDEGEERNRGNFPPRFSGRQFPNYSSELNVNALELEDSALYLCASSFGRFDRRNYGYTFGSGTRLTVV.

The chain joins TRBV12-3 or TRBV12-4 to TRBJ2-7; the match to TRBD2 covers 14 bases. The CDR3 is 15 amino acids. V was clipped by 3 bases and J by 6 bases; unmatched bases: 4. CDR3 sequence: CASSFGTSGSIEQYF. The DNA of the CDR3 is TGTGCCAGCAGTTTTGGGACTAGCGGGAGTATCGAGCAGTACTTC.

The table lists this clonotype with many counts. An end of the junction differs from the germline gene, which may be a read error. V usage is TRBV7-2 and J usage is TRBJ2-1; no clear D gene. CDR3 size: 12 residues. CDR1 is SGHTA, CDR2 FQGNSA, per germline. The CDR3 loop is CASSLVYNEQFF. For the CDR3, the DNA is TGCGCCAGCAGCTTGGTCTACAATGAGCAGTTCTTC.

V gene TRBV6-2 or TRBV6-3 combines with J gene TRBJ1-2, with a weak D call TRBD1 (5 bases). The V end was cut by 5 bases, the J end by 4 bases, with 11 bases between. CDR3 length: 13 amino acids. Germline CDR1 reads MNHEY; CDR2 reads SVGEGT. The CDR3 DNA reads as TGTGCCAGCAGTAATCCAGGGACCTATGGCTACACCTTC. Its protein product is CASSNPGTYGYTF.

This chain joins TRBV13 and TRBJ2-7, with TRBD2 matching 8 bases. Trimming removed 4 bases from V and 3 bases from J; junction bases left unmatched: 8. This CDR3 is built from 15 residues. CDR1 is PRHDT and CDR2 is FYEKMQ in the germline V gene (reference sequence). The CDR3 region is CASSSSGTRDYEQYF. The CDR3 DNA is TGTGCCAGCAGCTCCTCCGGGACTAGAGACTACGAGCAGTACTTC.